These 27 T cell receptor beta chains were sequenced from one sample in a study of CD8+ T cells in alopecia areata. Treatment defined: oral pan-JAK inhibitor, 5-10 mg twice daily. Extraction of RNA preceded its reverse transcription into cDNA, which served as the sequencing template. The method was immunoSEQ multiplex PCR; TCRdb's version includes in-frame clones alone and lacks a portion of them. The table has tens of thousands of clones, around 60% seen once; the top ten hold 23%. The sample in question was CD8+ T cells sorted from blood, obtained at week 24, from a patient treated with tofacitinib. The origin of the receptors is a human donor with alopecia areata.

The count of this clone is one. The gene calls are TRBV4-3 and TRBJ2-1; TRBD1 matches at 8 bases. The germline gives CDR1 LGHNA, CDR2 YSLEER. The trim removed 1 base at V and 7 bases at J, leaving 3 bases unmatched. There are 14 residues in the CDR3. CDR3 loop: CASSQGQGWNEQFF. The CDR3 bases are TGCGCCAGCAGCCAAGGACAGGGGTGGAATGAGCAGTTCTTC.

The V gene is TRBV4-3, the J gene TRBJ1-2; D is possibly TRBD1 (5 bases). With 2 bases removed from V and 4 bases from J, the gap between germline ends came to 14 bases. Germline loops: CDR1 LGHNA, CDR2 YSLEER. The CDR3 has 15 residues. The CDR3 sequence is CASSQIKQGSYGYTF. In DNA, the CDR3 is TGCGCCAGCAGCCAAATCAAGCAGGGATCCTATGGCTACACCTTC.

The chain links TRBV7-9 to TRBJ1-2; D gene ambiguous. The germline gives CDR1 SEHNR, CDR2 FQNEAQ (reference sequence). Trimming took 8 bases from V and 7 from J, leaving 20 bases between them. CDR3 size: 14 residues. In DNA form, the CDR3 reads TGTGCCAGCCGCGCGGAGGGCCCCAGGAGTGGCTACACCTTC. Protein: CASRAEGPRSGYTF.

The chain uses TRBV11-1 and TRBJ2-7; the D is unclear. Germline V gene data show CDR1 as SGHAT and CDR2 as FQDESV (reference sequence). There are 13 residues in the CDR3. Between the trimmed V and J ends, which lost 4 bases and 3 bases, there was a span of 10 bases. The CDR3 reads CASSSGPDYEQYF. The DNA for the CDR3 is TGTGCCAGCAGCTCCGGCCCCGACTACGAGCAGTACTTC.

Here the CDR3 reads CASSLPSLNTGELFF. The CDR3 DNA sequence: TGCGCCAGCAGCTTGCCTAGCCTGAACACCGGGGAGCTGTTTTTT. The chain recombines TRBV5-1 with TRBJ2-2; the D gene is possibly TRBD2 (5 bases). CDR3 length: 15 amino acids. V lost 1 base to trimming and J lost 1 base, with 8 bases between them. Germline lookup yields CDR1 SGHRS and CDR2 YFSETQ.

This clone was counted a few times. V is TRBV18 and J is TRBJ1-1, with D possibly being TRBD1 (6 bases). From germline, CDR1 is KGHSH and CDR2 LQKENI. CDR3 size: 16 residues. The V and J ends lost 0 bases and 4 bases respectively, with 15 bases between them. The CDR3 bases are TGTGCCAGCTCACCACCGGGGGCAGGTTGGATCACTGAAGCTTTCTTT. Protein sequence: CASSPPGAGWITEAFF.

DNA for the CDR3: TGTGCCTGGAGTTTGGGTGGTATGAGCACAGATACGCAGTATTTT. Its translation: CAWSLGGMSTDTQYF. V and J are TRBV30 and TRBJ2-3, with D uncertain. Germline V CDR1 and CDR2: GTSNPN, SVGIG (reference sequence). The V gene lost 2 bases and the J gene lost 0 bases, with 12 bases spanning the gap. This CDR3 has 15 residues. The complete variable domain, with remaining parts taken from reference TRBV30 and TRBJ2-3, reads SQTIHQWPATLVQPVGSPLSLECTVEGTSNPNLYWYRQAAGRGLQLLFYSVGIGQISSEVPQNLSASRPQDRQFILSSKKLLLSDSGFYLCAWSLGGMSTDTQYFGPGTRLTVL.

CDR3 residues: CASSPPVGGRDSPLHF. The CDR3 DNA sequence: TGTGCCAGCAGCCCCCCGGTAGGGGGTCGGGATTCACCCCTCCACTTT. V gene TRBV7-9 combines with J gene TRBJ1-6, with D maybe TRBD1 (6 bases). With 5 bases removed from V and 8 bases from J, the gap between germline ends came to 19 bases. CDR1 is SEHNR and CDR2 is FQNEAQ in the germline V gene (reference sequence). This CDR3 has 16 amino acids.

V gene TRBV7-8 combines with J gene TRBJ1-3; 8 bases match TRBD1. CDR1 and CDR2 from the germline V gene are SGHVS and FQNEAQ. Trimming took 3 bases from V and 2 from J; bases not matched to a gene: 3. The CDR3 has 15 amino acids. This CDR3 reads CASSFGQGPGNTIYF. CDR3 nucleotides: TGTGCCAGCAGCTTTGGACAGGGCCCTGGAAACACCATATATTTT. Full variable domain (outside the CDR3, taken from reference TRBV7-8 and TRBJ1-3): GAGVSQSPRYKVAKRGQDVALRCDPISGHVSLFWYQQALGQGPEFLTYFQNEAQLDKSGLPSDRFFAERPEGSVSTLKIQRTQQEDSAVYLCASSFGQGPGNTIYFGEGSWLTVV.

The chain recombines TRBV5-6 with TRBJ2-4; the D gene is possibly TRBD2 (5 bases). This CDR3 contains 17 residues. Germline values: CDR1 SGHDT, CDR2 YYEEEE. Trimming cost V 1 base and J 0 bases, with 14 bases left between them. The chain's CDR3 is CASSLRGRGLAKNIQYF. The CDR3 region has the DNA TGTGCCAGCAGCTTGCGGGGTCGCGGATTAGCCAAAAACATTCAGTACTTC.

The V call is TRBV5-8, the J call TRBJ2-1, with TRBD1 matching 7 bases. J lost 4 bases, V lost 5 bases, and 9 bases had no gene match. CDR3 length equals 15 residues. Germline values: CDR1 SGHTS, CDR2 YDEGEE. In DNA form, the CDR3 reads TGTGCCAGCAGAAGGACGGGACAGATATACAATGAGCAGTTCTTC. Translation: CASRRTGQIYNEQFF. Drawing the rest from reference TRBV5-8 and TRBJ2-1, the complete variable domain is EAGVTQSPTHLIKTRGQQATLRCSPISGHTSVYWYQQALGLGLQFLLWYDEGEERNRGNFPPRFSGRQFPNYSSELNVNALELEDSALYLCASRRTGQIYNEQFFGPGTRLTVL.

The gene calls are TRBV4-1 and TRBJ1-1; maybe TRBD1 (5 bases). Germline CDR1 and CDR2: MGHRA and YSYEKL. The CDR3 contains 14 residues. Trimming took 0 bases from V and 4 from J, leaving 9 bases between them. The CDR3 DNA follows: TGCGCCAGCAGCCAAGATCCAAGGGGCACTGAAGCTTTCTTT. Its protein is CASSQDPRGTEAFF.

V usage is TRBV5-6 and J usage is TRBJ2-1, with 8 bases that match TRBD2. The germline CDR1 and CDR2 sequences are SGHDT and YYEEEE. With V trimmed by 0 bases and J by 10 bases, 6 bases remained unmatched. CDR3 length: 14 amino acids. CDR3 loop: CASSLAGRGWEQFF. Here the CDR3 DNA reads TGTGCCAGCAGCTTGGCCGGGAGGGGATGGGAGCAGTTCTTC.

This clone was observed a handful of times. The chain has TRBV5-1 and TRBJ2-5; D unclear. CDR3 length: 16 residues. V was clipped by 0 bases and J by 2 bases, with 14 bases between them. Germline CDR1 is SGHRS and CDR2 is YFSETQ. CDR3 nucleotides: TGCGCCAGCAGCTTGGTCTCCACGGCCCTACAAGAGACCCAGTACTTC. Its translation: CASSLVSTALQETQYF.

This clone was observed a single time. The J gene is TRBJ1-1, the V gene TRBV4-3; D is ambiguous. V was shortened by 4 bases and J by 4 bases, with 19 bases between the two germline ends. The CDR3 sequence is 16 residues long. Germline V gene data show CDR1 as LGHNA and CDR2 as YSLEER. Written as DNA, the CDR3 is TGCGCCAGCAGCCCTAATACTGTGGTATTCGGCACTGAAGCTTTCTTT. Its protein product is CASSPNTVVFGTEAFF.

The chain links TRBV19 to TRBJ2-6, with no clear D. V was shortened by 5 bases and J by 0 bases, with 8 bases between the two germline ends. This CDR3 is built from 15 residues. Germline V CDR1 and CDR2: LNHDA, SQIVND (reference sequence). In DNA, the CDR3 is TGTGCCAGTAGTCAAGACACCTCTGGGGCCAACGTCCTGACTTTC. Translating it yields CASSQDTSGANVLTF.

This clone was seen more than once but under ten times. The chain joins TRBV4-1 to TRBJ1-2; 8 bases map to TRBD1. Unmatched junction bases numbered 7, after V lost 0 bases and J lost 4 bases. Germline values: CDR1 MGHRA, CDR2 YSYEKL. The CDR3 consists of 16 residues. This chain's CDR3 is CASSQEQGASGYGYTF. The CDR3 nucleotides read TGCGCCAGCAGCCAAGAGCAGGGGGCCTCAGGCTATGGCTACACCTTC.

V and J are TRBV4-1 and TRBJ2-7; D gene unclear. Trimming took 3 bases from V and 2 from J, leaving 8 bases between them. Germline CDR1 MGHRA, CDR2 YSYEKL. There are 13 residues in the CDR3. DNA for the CDR3: TGCGCCAGCAGCCAGGCTGTGACCTACGAGCAGTACTTC. It yields the protein CASSQAVTYEQYF.

The CDR3 coding sequence is TGTGCCAGCAGTTCCGAGGCGGGCACTAGCAATCAGCCCCAGCATTTT. It is translated as CASSSEAGTSNQPQHF. The V and J genes are TRBV6-5 and TRBJ1-5, with D uncertain. Germline-derived CDR1 and CDR2 are MNHEY and SVGAGI. The CDR3 runs to 16 residues. V shed 4 bases and J shed 0 bases, with 13 bases lying between them.

This rearrangement joins TRBV10-2 to TRBJ2-5; the match to TRBD2 covers 9 bases. Germline V gene data show CDR1 as WSHSY and CDR2 as SAAADI. There are 15 residues in the CDR3. V gave up 5 bases and J gave up 0 bases; unmatched junction bases: 4. The CDR3 DNA follows: TGCGCCAGCAGTCTGACTAGCGGCCACCAAGAGACCCAGTACTTC. Encoded protein: CASSLTSGHQETQYF.

The genes are TRBV5-6 and TRBJ2-3; the match to TRBD2 covers 9 bases. Germline CDR1 and CDR2: SGHDT and YYEEEE. The J segment lost 3 bases and the V segment lost 4 bases, leaving 9 bases of the junction unmatched. The CDR3 runs to 16 residues. The CDR3 DNA follows: TGTGCCAGCAGCCTAGGGACTAGCCTTGCTACAGATACGCAGTATTTT. Protein product: CASSLGTSLATDTQYF.

This chain joins TRBV7-9 and TRBJ2-6; no clear D. The CDR3 sequence is 16 residues long. V was trimmed by 3 bases and J by 0 bases, leaving 9 bases between them. The germline V gene encodes CDR1 SEHNR and CDR2 FQNEAQ (reference sequence). The CDR3 loop is CASSFFPYSGANVLTF. DNA for the CDR3: TGTGCCAGCAGCTTTTTCCCTTACTCTGGGGCCAACGTCCTGACTTTC. Full variable domain (missing parts from reference TRBV7-9 and TRBJ2-6): DTGVSQNPRHKITKRGQNVTFRCDPISEHNRLYWYRQTLGQGPEFLTYFQNEAQLEKSRLLSDRFSAERPKGSFSTLEIQRTEQGDSAMYLCASSFFPYSGANVLTFGAGSRLTVL.

This chain uses TRBV7-6 with TRBJ2-1, with 10 bases fitting TRBD2. Trimming removed 4 bases from V and 8 bases from J; junction bases left unmatched: 14. CDR1 is SGHVS and CDR2 is FNYEAQ in the germline V gene. CDR3 length equals 17 residues. The CDR3 bases are TGTGCCAGCAGCTGGAACCTTAGCGGGGGGCATTGGGATGAGCAGTTCTTC. Protein sequence: CASSWNLSGGHWDEQFF.

The chain joins TRBV29-1 to TRBJ2-5, with D unclear. In germline, CDR1 is SQVTM, CDR2 ANQGSEA. The CDR3 contains 15 residues. V was shortened by 1 base and J by 5 bases, with 17 bases between the two germline ends. CDR3 coding DNA: TGCAGCGTTGAAGTTGGCGACCTCCTGCGGGAGACCCAGTACTTC. Translated: CSVEVGDLLRETQYF.

CDR3 in DNA: TGTGCCTGGATTGGGGTTTACGAGCAGTACTTC. Translating it yields CAWIGVYEQYF. The chain recombines TRBV30 with TRBJ2-7; D not resolved. The germline V and J ends were trimmed by 4 bases and 4 bases, with 8 bases remaining between them. Germline V gives CDR1 GTSNPN, CDR2 SVGIG (reference sequence). The CDR3 is 11 amino acids.

V usage is TRBV11-2 and J usage is TRBJ2-5; the D gene is possibly TRBD1 (5 bases). The CDR3 extends over 15 amino acids. V was cut by 2 bases and J by 4 bases, with 14 bases left in between. Germline-derived CDR1 and CDR2 are SGHAT and FQNNGV. The CDR3 sequence is CASSLSADSLETQYF. For the CDR3, the DNA is TGTGCCAGCAGCTTATCGGCCGACAGCCTAGAGACCCAGTACTTC.

The chain uses TRBV7-2 and TRBJ2-3; D is undetermined. This CDR3 contains 17 residues. Germline V gene sequence: CDR1 SGHTA, CDR2 FQGNSA. The V end lost 5 bases, the J end lost 3 bases, and 21 bases lay between the germline ends. The DNA of the CDR3 is TGTGCCAGCAGCCCCTCATCTTTTACCGGAAGAACAGATACGCAGTATTTT. This sequence encodes CASSPSSFTGRTDTQYF.